The source of this T cell receptor beta chain is a study of shared clonotypes between healthy human individuals. In the study overall: Aged 18 to 49, the donors were a couple of women and three men.

Assay used: immunoSEQ multiplex PCR; TCRdb lists only in-frame clones, some missing. The sample includes hundreds of thousands of clones, more than 70% seen only once; the top ten take roughly 2%. CDR1 is LNHDA and CDR2 is SQIVND in the germline V gene (reference sequence). The CDR3 runs 13 residues. V lost 4 bases to trimming and J lost 7 bases, with 11 bases between them. This clone occurred once. Material: memory CD4+ T cells sorted from blood. Subset meaning: CD45RA-negative fraction. The V gene is TRBV19, the J gene TRBJ1-3; a possible D gene is TRBD1 (5 bases). The clonotype originates from a woman aged 25 to 45 in good health. CDR3 nucleotide sequence: TGTGCCAGTAGTAGAGAGACAGCCAACACCATATATTTT. Translating gives CASSRETANTIYF.